What follows is one T cell receptor beta chain and its context. The clone's antigen remains unknown. The input lacks base qualities; no much larger clone sits a single base away. Unmatched junction bases come to 6, with V trimmed by 3 bases and J by 2 bases. The CDR3 sequence holds 15 residues, the cysteine and phenylalanine included. The read is trimmed to its CDR3 DNA, 45 bases read in frame from base 1. Via the germline V gene, CDR1 is MDHEN and CDR2 SYDVKM. The data stem from a study of OX40 agonist ivuxolimab in advanced cancers. Concerning the study at large: Ivuxolimab was an agonistic, fully human IgG2 monoclonal antibody directed against OX40 (CD134), a costimulatory receptor. Prior anti-PD-1, anti-PD-L1 or anti-CTLA-4 therapy was permitted, and approximately 40% of dose-escalation patients had received checkpoint inhibitors. The paper reports the monotherapy dose-escalation portion (N of about 47 patients) of the phase I ivuxolimab trial. Three dose-escalation patients achieved partial responses, one with hepatocellular carcinoma and two with cutaneous melanoma. Peripheral TCRbeta sequencing aimed to test whether ivuxolimab altered TCR sequence diversity and caused clonal T-cell expansion. In the dose-escalation cohort, roughly 80% of patients were male, and the mean age was approximately 60 years, with a range of roughly 23 to 85. Intravenous ivuxolimab was administered to patients every 2 weeks at six dose levels: 0.01, 0.1, 0.3, 1.5, 3 and 10 mg/kg. Of the approximately 50 dose-escalation patients, hepatocellular carcinoma was present in about 20, melanoma in approximately 15, renal cell carcinoma in 9 and head and neck cancer in 9.

Patients with autoimmune disease history or receiving systemic immunosuppression were excluded from the trial. Peripheral blood for TCR sequencing was collected from all dose cohorts at baseline, on cycle 4 day 1, and on cycle 7 day 1. The samples were taken from a phase I, first-in-human, multicenter, open-label dose-escalation trial of ivuxolimab. Adults with locally advanced or metastatic melanoma, renal cell, hepatocellular, or head and neck squamous cell carcinoma were enrolled in the trial. Before TCR sequencing, CD4+ T cells and CD8+ T cells from peripheral blood were sorted into separate populations. What the work shows at the level of the full study, not this receptor alone: Low levels of normalized T-cell clonal expansion were also seen in some patients who did not respond. Which antigens the clonally expanded peripheral T cells were specific for was not determined. At doses of 0.1 to 3.0 mg/kg, clonal expansion of both CD4+ and CD8+ T cells in blood was seen between baseline and week 6. In partial responders in the 0.1-3.0 mg/kg groups, normalized peripheral clonal expansion was found to be among the lowest, especially among CD8+ T cells. On average, CD8+ T cells showed more expanded clones than CD4+ T cells after ivuxolimab.

To sequence the TCRbeta CDR3 region, genomic DNA was isolated from the sorted cells. TCRbeta CDR3 regions were sequenced using the immunoSEQ Assay. TCRdb retrieved this table from immuneACCESS and kept in-frame rearrangements only. Not all clones are present; in checked studies, unresolved V genes account for under half, and no reason is known for the remainder. The sample contains around 80,000 clones, roughly four fifths of them found a single time. The top ten constitute approximately 5% of the sample. The clonotype originates from an adult with an advanced solid tumor such as melanoma, head and neck, liver or kidney cancer. Sequenced material: CD4+ or CD8+ T cells sorted from blood, taken in a trial of the OX40 agonist ivuxolimab. The chain links TRBV28 with TRBJ1-2; TRBD1 lines up with 7 middle nucleotides. The DNA sequence is TGTGCCAGCAGTTTTACAGGGGCCCTAAACTATGGCTACACCTTC. It encodes CASSFTGALNYGYTF.